Listed here are 11 T cell receptor beta chains from one sample, sequenced in a study of cytomegalovirus exposure and HLA in healthy donors. Produced via immunoSEQ multiplex PCR; TCRdb's table is partial and in-frame only. Seen here are 260,000 or so clones, approximately 90% observed once, and the top ten hold approximately 2.5%. Specimen: PBMCs. The receptors here all came from a man aged 18 to 30 in good health and CMV-seronegative.

This chain uses TRBV7-2 with TRBJ2-5, with a tentative D call TRBD2 (7 bases). Trimming took 9 bases from V and 4 from J, leaving 12 bases between them. The CDR3 loop spans 12 amino acids. Germline V lookup: CDR1 SGHTA, CDR2 FQGNSA. This CDR3 reads CASGGALETQYF. CDR3 DNA sequence: TGTGCCAGTGGGGGGGCTCTAGAGACCCAGTACTTC.

The rearrangement joins TRBV25-1 to TRBJ1-4; TRBD1 aligns across 7 bases. Trimming at V came to 3 bases and at J to 4 bases, leaving 2 bases not matched to a gene. Per germline, CDR1 MGHDK and CDR2 SYGVNS. There are 14 residues in the CDR3. The CDR3 protein is CASSDRDSNEKLFF. As DNA, the CDR3 is TGTGCCAGCAGTGACCGGGACAGTAATGAAAAACTGTTTTTT.

The J gene is TRBJ1-2, the V gene TRBV27; D gene ambiguous. This CDR3 has 15 residues. From germline, CDR1 is MNHEY and CDR2 SMNVEV (reference sequence). With 2 bases removed from V and 4 bases from J, the gap between germline ends came to 14 bases. This CDR3 is CASSLRDRSSYGYTF. The CDR3 DNA reads TGTGCCAGCAGTTTACGGGATAGGAGTTCCTATGGCTACACCTTC.

The genes are TRBV5-8 and TRBJ2-4, with 13 bases that match TRBD2. The CDR3 loop spans 13 amino acids. The J segment lost 13 bases and the V segment lost 7 bases, leaving 8 bases of the junction unmatched. Germline CDR1 is SGHTS and CDR2 is YDEGEE. Here the CDR3 reads CASRRTSGGGQYF. As DNA, the CDR3 is TGTGCCAGCCGGCGGACTAGCGGGGGAGGACAGTACTTC.

The chain combines TRBV6-5 with TRBJ2-7; maybe TRBD2 (6 bases). CDR1 is MNHEY and CDR2 is SVGAGI in the germline V gene. Trimming cost V 6 bases and J 2 bases, with 8 bases left between them. The CDR3 loop spans 12 amino acids. The CDR3 region is CASRAGPYEQYF. The CDR3 DNA sequence: TGTGCCAGCAGGGCGGGGCCCTACGAGCAGTACTTC.

The J gene is TRBJ2-7, the V gene TRBV7-6; 11 positions agree with TRBD2. Germline-derived CDR1 and CDR2 are SGHVS and FNYEAQ. The CDR3 totals 15 residues. The ends lost 1 base at V and 4 bases at J; junction bases unmatched: 3. The CDR3 DNA reads TGTGCCAGCAGCTTAGAACTAGCGGGGGTTTACGAGCAGTACTTC. It specifies CASSLELAGVYEQYF.

This sequence joins TRBV27 and TRBJ1-5; D not certain. CDR1 is MNHEY, CDR2 SMNVEV, per germline (reference sequence). The CDR3 is 15 amino acids. V shed 3 bases and J shed 6 bases, with 15 bases lying between them. Here the CDR3 reads CASSFRGVGSQPQHF. The CDR3 nucleotides are TGTGCCAGCAGTTTTCGCGGGGTTGGCAGTCAGCCCCAGCATTTT.

This clone was seen a handful of times. The chain couples TRBV29-1 to TRBJ1-2; 10 bases align to TRBD1. V lost 7 bases, J lost 4 bases, and 0 bases stayed unmatched. The germline gives CDR1 SQVTM, CDR2 ANQGSEA. The length of the CDR3 is 11 residues. CDR3 protein: CSGQGAYGYTF. The CDR3 DNA is TGCAGCGGACAGGGGGCCTATGGCTACACCTTC.

This clone was observed a few times. The chain uses TRBV2 and TRBJ1-6, with a possible D match to TRBD1 (5 bases). The germline V and J ends were trimmed by 5 bases and 7 bases, with 18 bases remaining between them. CDR3 length equals 16 residues. The germline gives CDR1 SNHLY, CDR2 FYNNEI. CDR3 loop: CASSRRPSTANSPLHF. CDR3 DNA sequence: TGTGCCAGCAGTCGTCGCCCATCGACAGCAAATTCACCCCTCCACTTT.

The rearrangement links TRBV7-6 to TRBJ1-5, with a weak D call TRBD1 (5 bases). The CDR3 sequence is 15 residues long. Germline V gene lookup returns CDR1 SGHVS and CDR2 FNYEAQ. Trimming took 5 bases from V and 7 from J, leaving 18 bases between them. The CDR3 loop reads CASSPPGSVGQPQHF. DNA of the CDR3: TGTGCCAGCAGCCCCCCAGGGTCTGTAGGGCAGCCCCAGCATTTT. Filled out from reference TRBV7-6 and TRBJ1-5, the complete variable domain reads GAGVSQSPRYKVTKRGQDVALRCDPISGHVSLYWYRQALGQGPEFLTYFNYEAQQDKSGLPNDRFSAERPEGSISTLTIQRTEQRDSAMYRCASSPPGSVGQPQHFGDGTRLSIL.

In nucleotides, the CDR3 is TGTGCCAGCAGGCGACAGATTTCACCCCTCCACTTT. Protein sequence: CASRRQISPLHF. This chain joins TRBV7-9 and TRBJ1-6, with D possibly TRBD1 on 5 matching bases. Germline CDR1 is SEHNR and CDR2 is FQNEAQ (reference sequence). The CDR3 contains 12 residues. V was cut by 6 bases and J by 9 bases, with 9 bases left in between. Full variable domain (outside the CDR3, taken from reference TRBV7-9 and TRBJ1-6): DTGVSQNPRHKITKRGQNVTFRCDPISEHNRLYWYRQTLGQGPEFLTYFQNEAQLEKSRLLSDRFSAERPKGSFSTLEIQRTEQGDSAMYLCASRRQISPLHFGNGTRLTVT.